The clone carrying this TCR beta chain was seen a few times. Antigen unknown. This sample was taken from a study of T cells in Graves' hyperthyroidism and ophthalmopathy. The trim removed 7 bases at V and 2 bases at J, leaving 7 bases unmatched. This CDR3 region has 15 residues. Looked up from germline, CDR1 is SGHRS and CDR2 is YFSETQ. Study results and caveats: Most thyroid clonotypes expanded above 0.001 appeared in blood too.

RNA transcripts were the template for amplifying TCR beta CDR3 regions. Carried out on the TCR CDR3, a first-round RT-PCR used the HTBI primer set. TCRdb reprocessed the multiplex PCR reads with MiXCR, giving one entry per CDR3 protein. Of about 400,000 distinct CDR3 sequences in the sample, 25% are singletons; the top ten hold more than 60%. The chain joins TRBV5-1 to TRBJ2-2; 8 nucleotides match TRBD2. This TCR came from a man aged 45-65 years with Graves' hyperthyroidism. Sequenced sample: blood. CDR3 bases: TGCGCCAGCCGATCCGGGACTAGTAACACCGGGGAGCTGTTTTTT. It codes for CASRSGTSNTGELFF.